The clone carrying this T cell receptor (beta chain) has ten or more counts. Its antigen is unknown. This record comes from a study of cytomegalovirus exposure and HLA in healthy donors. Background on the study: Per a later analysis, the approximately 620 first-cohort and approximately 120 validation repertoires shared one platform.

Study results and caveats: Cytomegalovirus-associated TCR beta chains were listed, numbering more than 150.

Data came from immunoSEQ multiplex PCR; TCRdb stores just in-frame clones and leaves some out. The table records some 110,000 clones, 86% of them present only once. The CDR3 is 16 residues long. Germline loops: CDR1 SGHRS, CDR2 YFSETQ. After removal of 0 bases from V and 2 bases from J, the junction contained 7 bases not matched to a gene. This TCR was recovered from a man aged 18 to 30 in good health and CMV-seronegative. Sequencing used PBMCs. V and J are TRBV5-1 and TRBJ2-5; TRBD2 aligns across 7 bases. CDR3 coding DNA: TGCGCCAGCAGCTTGGCCGGGGCGGGACTACAAGAGACCCAGTACTTC. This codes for CASSLAGAGLQETQYF.